Sequencing of this T cell receptor beta chain was carried out in a study of blood T cell repertoires in COVID-19. Study background: Sample material is recorded as cDNA or gDNA derived from T cells, B-cell-depleted T cells, or PBMCs.

This clone was seen only once. The germline CDR1 and CDR2 sequences are SGHRS and YFSETQ. The CDR3 runs 16 residues. Germline trimming cut 4 bases from V and 8 bases from J; bases unmatched to any gene: 11. Generated by immunoSEQ multiplex PCR, the TCRdb table keeps only in-frame clones and is missing some. The sample shows some 68,000 clones, 90% of them seen only once. The sequence was collected from a man aged 45-65 years with COVID-19, enrolled during active disease. V and J are TRBV5-1 and TRBJ2-1; TRBD2 matches at 11 bases. Sequencing input: peripheral blood. The CDR3, as DNA: TGCGCCAGCAGCCAGGAAGGACTAGCGGGTATCGATGAGCAGTTCTTC. Protein product: CASSQEGLAGIDEQFF. The whole variable domain, remainder taken from reference TRBV5-1 and TRBJ2-1, is KAGVTQTPRYLIKTRGQQVTLSCSPISGHRSVSWYQQTPGQGLQFLFEYFSETQRNKGNFPGRFSGRQFSNSRSEMNVSTLELGDSALYLCASSQEGLAGIDEQFFGPGTRLTVL.